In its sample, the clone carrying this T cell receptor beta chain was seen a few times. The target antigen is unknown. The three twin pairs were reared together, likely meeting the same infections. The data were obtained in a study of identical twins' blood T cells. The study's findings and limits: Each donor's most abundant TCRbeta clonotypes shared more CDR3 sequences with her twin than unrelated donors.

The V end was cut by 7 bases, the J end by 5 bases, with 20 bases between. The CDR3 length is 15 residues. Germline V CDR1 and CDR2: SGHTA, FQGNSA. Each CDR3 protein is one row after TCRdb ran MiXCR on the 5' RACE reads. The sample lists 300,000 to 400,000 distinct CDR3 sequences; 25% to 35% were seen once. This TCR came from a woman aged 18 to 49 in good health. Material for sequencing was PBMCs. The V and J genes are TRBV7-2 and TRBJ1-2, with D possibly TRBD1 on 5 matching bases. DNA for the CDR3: TGTGCCAGCACGGGTGGCGGGACGCTACTTTATGGCTACACCTTC. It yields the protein CASTGGGTLLYGYTF.